The following is a TCR beta chain sequence with its context. Molecular barcoding with unique molecular identifiers was used for the TCRbeta library. TCRdb independently ran MiXCR on the PCR reads; one entry per CDR3 protein. Of about 460,000 distinct CDR3 sequences in the sample, around 13% are singletons; the top ten hold under 7%. This entry is derived from a study of T-cell reconstitution after alpha-beta-depleted transplantation in children. The CDR3 has 14 amino acids. Trimming removed 3 bases from V and 1 base from J, with 10 bases in between. CDR1 and CDR2 from the germline V gene are SGDLS and YYNGEE.

This TCR was recovered from a human donor who donated a stem cell graft to a child with combined immunodeficiency. V gene TRBV9 combines with J gene TRBJ1-1; D is uncertain. The input for sequencing was PBMCs from the stem cell graft donor, taken from the stem cell graft. CDR3 nucleotides: TGTGCCAGCAGCGCCAAGAGTCAGAACACTGAAGCTTTCTTT. Its translation: CASSAKSQNTEAFF.